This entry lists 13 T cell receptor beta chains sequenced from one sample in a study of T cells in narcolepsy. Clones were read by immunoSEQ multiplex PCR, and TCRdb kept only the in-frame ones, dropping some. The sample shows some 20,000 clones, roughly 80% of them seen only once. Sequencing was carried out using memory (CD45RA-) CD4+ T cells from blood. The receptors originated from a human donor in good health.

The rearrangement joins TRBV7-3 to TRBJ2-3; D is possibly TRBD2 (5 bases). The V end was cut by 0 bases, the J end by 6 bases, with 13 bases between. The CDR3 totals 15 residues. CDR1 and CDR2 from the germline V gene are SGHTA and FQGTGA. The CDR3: CASSLTPGSADTQYF. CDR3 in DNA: TGTGCCAGCAGCTTAACTCCTGGGAGTGCGGATACGCAGTATTTT.

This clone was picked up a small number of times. The CDR3 bases are TGTGCCAGCAGTGATACGATATCAGGGTCTGGCTACACCTTC. It yields the protein CASSDTISGSGYTF. The gene calls are TRBV2 and TRBJ1-2; D is possibly TRBD1 (5 bases). Germline-derived CDR1 and CDR2 are SNHLY and FYNNEI. V lost 3 bases to trimming and J lost 7 bases, with 15 bases between them. This CDR3 contains 14 residues.

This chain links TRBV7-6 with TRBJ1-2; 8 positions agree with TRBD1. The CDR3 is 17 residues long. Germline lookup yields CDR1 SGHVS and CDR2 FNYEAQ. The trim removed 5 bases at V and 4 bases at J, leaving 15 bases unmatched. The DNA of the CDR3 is TGTGCCAGCAGCCCAGAACTAACCAGGGGGCCTGGCTATGGCTACACCTTC. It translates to CASSPELTRGPGYGYTF. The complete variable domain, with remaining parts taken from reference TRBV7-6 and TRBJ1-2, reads GAGVSQSPRYKVTKRGQDVALRCDPISGHVSLYWYRQALGQGPEFLTYFNYEAQQDKSGLPNDRFSAERPEGSISTLTIQRTEQRDSAMYRCASSPELTRGPGYGYTFGSGTRLTVV.

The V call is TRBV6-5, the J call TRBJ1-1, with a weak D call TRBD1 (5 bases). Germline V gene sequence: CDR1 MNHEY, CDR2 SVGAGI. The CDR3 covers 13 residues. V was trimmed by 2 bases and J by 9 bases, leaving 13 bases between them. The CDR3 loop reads CASSYQGQGQAFF. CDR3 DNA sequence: TGTGCCAGCAGTTACCAGGGCCAGGGTCAAGCTTTCTTT.

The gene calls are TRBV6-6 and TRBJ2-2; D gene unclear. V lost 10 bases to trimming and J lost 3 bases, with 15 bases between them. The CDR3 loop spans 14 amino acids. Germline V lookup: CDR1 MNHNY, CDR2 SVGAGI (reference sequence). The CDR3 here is CATRPYWDTGELFF. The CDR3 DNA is TGTGCCACCCGACCCTATTGGGACACCGGGGAGCTGTTTTTT.

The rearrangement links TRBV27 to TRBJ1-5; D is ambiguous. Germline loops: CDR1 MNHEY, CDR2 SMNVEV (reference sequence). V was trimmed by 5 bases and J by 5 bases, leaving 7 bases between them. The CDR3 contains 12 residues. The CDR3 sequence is CASSVNDQPQHF. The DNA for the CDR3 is TGTGCCAGCAGTGTCAACGATCAGCCCCAGCATTTT.

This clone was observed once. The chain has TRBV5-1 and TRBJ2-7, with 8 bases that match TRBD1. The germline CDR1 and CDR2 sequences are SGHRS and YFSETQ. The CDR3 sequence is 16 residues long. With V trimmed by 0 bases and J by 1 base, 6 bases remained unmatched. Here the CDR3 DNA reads TGCGCCAGCAGCTTGGCCGGGACAGGATTATCCTACGAGCAGTACTTC. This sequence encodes CASSLAGTGLSYEQYF. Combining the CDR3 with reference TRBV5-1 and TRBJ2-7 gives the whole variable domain KAGVTQTPRYLIKTRGQQVTLSCSPISGHRSVSWYQQTPGQGLQFLFEYFSETQRNKGNFPGRFSGRQFSNSRSEMNVSTLELGDSALYLCASSLAGTGLSYEQYFGPGTRLTVT.

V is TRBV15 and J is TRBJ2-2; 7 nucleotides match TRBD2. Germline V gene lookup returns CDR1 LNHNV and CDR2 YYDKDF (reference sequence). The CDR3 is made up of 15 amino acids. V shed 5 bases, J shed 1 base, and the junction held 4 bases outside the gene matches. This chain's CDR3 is CATSYGRGNTGELFF. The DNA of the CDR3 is TGTGCCACCAGCTATGGGAGGGGGAACACCGGGGAGCTGTTTTTT. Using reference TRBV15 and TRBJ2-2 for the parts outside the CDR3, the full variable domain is DAMVIQNPRYQVTQFGKPVTLSCSQTLNHNVMYWYQQKSSQAPKLLFHYYDKDFNNEADTPDNFQSRRPNTSFCFLDIRSPGLGDTAMYLCATSYGRGNTGELFFGEGSRLTVL.

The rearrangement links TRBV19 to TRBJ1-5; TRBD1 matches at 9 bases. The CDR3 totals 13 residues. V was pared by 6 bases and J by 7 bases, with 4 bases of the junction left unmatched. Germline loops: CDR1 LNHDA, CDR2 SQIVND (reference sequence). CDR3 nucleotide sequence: TGTGCCAGTAGCCGACAGGGGGACCAGCCCCAGCATTTT. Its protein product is CASSRQGDQPQHF.

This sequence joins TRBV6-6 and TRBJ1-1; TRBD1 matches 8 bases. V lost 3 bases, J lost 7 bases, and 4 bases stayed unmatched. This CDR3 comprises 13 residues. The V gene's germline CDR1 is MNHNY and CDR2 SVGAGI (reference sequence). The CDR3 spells CASSYGQGVEAFF. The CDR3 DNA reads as TGTGCCAGCAGTTATGGACAGGGCGTTGAAGCTTTCTTT.

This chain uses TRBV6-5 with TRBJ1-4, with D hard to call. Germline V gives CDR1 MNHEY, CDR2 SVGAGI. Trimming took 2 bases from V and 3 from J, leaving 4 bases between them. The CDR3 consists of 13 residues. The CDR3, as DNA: TGTGCCAGCAGTTACGGGGCTAATGAAAAACTGTTTTTT. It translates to CASSYGANEKLFF.

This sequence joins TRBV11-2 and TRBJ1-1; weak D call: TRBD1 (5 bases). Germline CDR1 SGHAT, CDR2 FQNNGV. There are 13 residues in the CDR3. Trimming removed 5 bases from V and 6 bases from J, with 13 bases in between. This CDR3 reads CASSRGEAAEAFF. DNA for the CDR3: TGTGCCAGCAGCCGAGGGGAGGCGGCTGAAGCTTTCTTT.

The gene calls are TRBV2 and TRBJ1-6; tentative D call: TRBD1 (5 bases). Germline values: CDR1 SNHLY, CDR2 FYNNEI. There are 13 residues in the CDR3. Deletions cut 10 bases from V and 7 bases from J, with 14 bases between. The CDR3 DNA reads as TGTGCCACCGACGGGACGGGGAATTCACCCCTCCACTTT. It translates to CATDGTGNSPLHF.